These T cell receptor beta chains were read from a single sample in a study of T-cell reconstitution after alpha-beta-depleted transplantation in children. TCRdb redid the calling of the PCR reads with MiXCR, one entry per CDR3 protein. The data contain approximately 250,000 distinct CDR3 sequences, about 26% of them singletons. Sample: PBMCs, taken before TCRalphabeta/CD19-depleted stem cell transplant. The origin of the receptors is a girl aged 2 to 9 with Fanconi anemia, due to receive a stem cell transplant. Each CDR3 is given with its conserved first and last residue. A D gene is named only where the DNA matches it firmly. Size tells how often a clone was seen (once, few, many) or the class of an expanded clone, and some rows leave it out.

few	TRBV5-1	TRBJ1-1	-	TGCGCCAGCAGCTTGGGTGGCGGTCGTATCACTGAAGCTTTCTTT	CASSLGGGRITEAFF
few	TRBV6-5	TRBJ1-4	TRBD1	TGTGCCAGCAGTTACACAGGGGGTGGTGAAAAACTGTTTTTT	CASSYTGGGEKLFF
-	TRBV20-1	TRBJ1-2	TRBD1	TGCAGTGCAGGAGGGGGCGTCCATGGCTACACCTTC	CSAGGGVHGYTF
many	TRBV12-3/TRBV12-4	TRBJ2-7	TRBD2	TGTGCCAGCAGGTGGGCGGGGCGGGAGGCCTACGAGCAGTACTTC	CASRWAGREAYEQYF
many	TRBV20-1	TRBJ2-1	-	TGCAGTGCTCCGGGGTTTGGGGAGTACAATGAGCAGTTCTTC	CSAPGFGEYNEQFF
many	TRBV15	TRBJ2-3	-	TGTGCCACCAGCAGAGATCGTAGAACCACAGATACGCAGTATTTT	CATSRDRRTTDTQYF
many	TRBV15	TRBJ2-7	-	TGTGCCACCAGCAGAGATCCCACGCATCGGGACACGAGCTCCTACGAGCAGTACTTC	CATSRDPTHRDTSSYEQYF
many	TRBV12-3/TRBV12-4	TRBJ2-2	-	TGTGCCAGCAAGCTCGCGAACACCGGGGAGCTGTTTTTT	CASKLANTGELFF
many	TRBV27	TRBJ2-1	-	TGTGCCAGCAGTTGGACAGCATACAATGAGCAGTTCTTC	CASSWTAYNEQFF
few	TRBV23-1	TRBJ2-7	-	TGCGCCAGCAGTCATCCTTACTACTACGAGCAGTACTTC	CASSHPYYYEQYF
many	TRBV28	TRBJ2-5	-	TGTGCCAGCAGTTTAGCTTCTTCGCCCCAGTACTTC	CASSLASSPQYF
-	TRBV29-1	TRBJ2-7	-	TGCAGCGTCGAGGGCCTAATAAGAGACGAGCAGTACTTC	CSVEGLIRDEQYF
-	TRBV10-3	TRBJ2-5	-	TGTGCCATCAGCGGAACCCAGTACTTC	CAISGTQYF
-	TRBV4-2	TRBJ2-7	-	TGTGCCAGCAGCCCCGACAGGATGAAATCCTACGAGCAGTACTTC	CASSPDRMKSYEQYF
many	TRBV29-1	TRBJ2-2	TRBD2	TGCAGCGTTGTGGGACTAGAGAACACCGGGGAGCTGTTTTTT	CSVVGLENTGELFF